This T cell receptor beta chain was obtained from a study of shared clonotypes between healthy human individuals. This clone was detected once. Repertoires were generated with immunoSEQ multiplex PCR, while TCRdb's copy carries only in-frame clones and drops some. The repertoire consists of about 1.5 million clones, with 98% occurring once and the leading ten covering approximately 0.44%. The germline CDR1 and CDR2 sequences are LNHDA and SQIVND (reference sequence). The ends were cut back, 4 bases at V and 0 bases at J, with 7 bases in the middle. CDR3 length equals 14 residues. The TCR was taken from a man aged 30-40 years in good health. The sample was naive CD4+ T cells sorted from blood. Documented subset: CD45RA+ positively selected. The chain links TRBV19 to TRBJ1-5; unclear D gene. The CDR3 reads CASSTGFSNQPQHF. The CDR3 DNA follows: TGTGCCAGTAGTACCGGTTTTAGCAATCAGCCCCAGCATTTT.